These 10 T cell receptor beta chains came from one sample sequenced in a study of human versus mouse CDR3 diversity and MHC coevolution. Assay used: immunoSEQ multiplex PCR; TCRdb lists only in-frame clones, some missing. The data show roughly 86,000 clones, 93% seen once. The sequencing sample was made of naive CD4+ T cells from blood. Subset meaning: CD45RO-negative CD62L-positive naive CD4 T cells. Receptors originate from a person aged 30-70 years in good health.

This chain joins TRBV5-1 and TRBJ2-1, with 7 bases fitting TRBD1. Losses at the gene ends were 4 bases for V and 0 bases for J; bases not matched to a gene: 10. CDR3 size: 17 residues. Germline CDR1 reads SGHRS; CDR2 reads YFSETQ. The CDR3: CASSPRQGPSSYNEQFF. The CDR3 DNA is TGCGCCAGCAGCCCCCGACAGGGCCCCAGCTCCTACAATGAGCAGTTCTTC.

V gene TRBV27 combines with J gene TRBJ2-1; 7 bases align to TRBD1. CDR3 size: 17 residues. Germline values: CDR1 MNHEY, CDR2 SMNVEV (reference sequence). Trimming took 6 bases from V and 2 from J; bases not matched to a gene: 13. The chain's CDR3 is CASRDSNRGPTYNEQFF. In nucleotides, the CDR3 is TGTGCCAGCAGGGATAGCAACAGGGGACCTACCTACAATGAGCAGTTCTTC.

The chain links TRBV29-1 to TRBJ1-2; no firm D call. The germline V and J ends were trimmed by 6 bases and 4 bases, with 9 bases remaining between them. Germline lookup yields CDR1 SQVTM and CDR2 ANQGSEA. This CDR3 spans 11 amino acids. CDR3 DNA: TGCAGCGTCCCCGACATCTATGGCTACACCTTC. Residues: CSVPDIYGYTF.

The CDR3 loop is CASSPRGPNEKLFF. For the CDR3, the DNA is TGTGCCAGCAGCCCCCGAGGGCCTAATGAAAAACTGTTTTTT. The rearrangement links TRBV9 to TRBJ1-4; D ambiguous. Deletions cut 4 bases from V and 3 bases from J, with 10 bases between. This CDR3 region has 14 residues. The germline gives CDR1 SGDLS, CDR2 YYNGEE.

The chain combines TRBV5-1 with TRBJ2-1; 11 bases map to TRBD1. Per germline, CDR1 SGHRS and CDR2 YFSETQ. After removal of 8 bases from V and 4 bases from J, the junction contained 8 bases not matched to a gene. This CDR3 is built from 15 residues. CDR3 in amino acids: CASCFGTGGYNEQFF. The CDR3 DNA sequence: TGCGCCAGTTGTTTTGGGACAGGGGGATACAATGAGCAGTTCTTC.

V and J are TRBV11-2 and TRBJ2-7, with D possibly TRBD1 on 5 matching bases. The V end was cut by 1 base, the J end by 2 bases, with 6 bases between. The germline V gene has CDR1 SGHAT and CDR2 FQNNGV. This CDR3 is 13 amino acids long. CDR3 nucleotides: TGTGCCAGCAGCTTAGGACAGACCTACGAGCAGTACTTC. Its protein is CASSLGQTYEQYF.

In this sample, this clone turned up a few times. The chain recombines TRBV18 with TRBJ1-1; a possible D gene is TRBD1 (6 bases). Germline CDR1 and CDR2: KGHSH and LQKENI. The CDR3 extends over 13 amino acids. The V end lost 6 bases, the J end lost 1 base, and 9 bases lay between the germline ends. CDR3 DNA: TGTGCCAGCTCCAAGGGGGAGAACACTGAAGCTTTCTTT. Translating it yields CASSKGENTEAFF.

The J gene is TRBJ2-7, the V gene TRBV30; 8 bases are a match to TRBD1. In germline, CDR1 is GTSNPN, CDR2 SVGIG (reference sequence). The trim removed 2 bases at V and 2 bases at J, leaving 2 bases unmatched. CDR3 length equals 13 residues. In DNA form, the CDR3 reads TGTGCCTGGAGTTCGGACAGGGCCTACGAGCAGTACTTC. It yields the protein CAWSSDRAYEQYF.

This clone was detected only once. This chain connects TRBV28 to TRBJ1-1, with 7 positions matching TRBD1. Trimming removed 5 bases from V and 5 bases from J; junction bases left unmatched: 11. The germline CDR1 and CDR2 sequences are MDHEN and SYDVKM. This CDR3 has 15 residues. This chain's CDR3 is CASSPGGTSGTEAFF. The CDR3 DNA sequence: TGTGCCAGCAGTCCAGGGGGGACCTCGGGAACTGAAGCTTTCTTT.

The chain recombines TRBV9 with TRBJ2-7, with a possible D match to TRBD2 (5 bases). The V and J ends lost 2 bases and 10 bases respectively, with 22 bases between them. CDR3 size: 15 residues. Germline CDR1 is SGDLS and CDR2 is YYNGEE. CDR3 loop: CASSVTDRYGGEQYF. Here the CDR3 DNA reads TGTGCCAGCAGCGTCACCGACCGATATGGAGGTGAACAGTACTTC.